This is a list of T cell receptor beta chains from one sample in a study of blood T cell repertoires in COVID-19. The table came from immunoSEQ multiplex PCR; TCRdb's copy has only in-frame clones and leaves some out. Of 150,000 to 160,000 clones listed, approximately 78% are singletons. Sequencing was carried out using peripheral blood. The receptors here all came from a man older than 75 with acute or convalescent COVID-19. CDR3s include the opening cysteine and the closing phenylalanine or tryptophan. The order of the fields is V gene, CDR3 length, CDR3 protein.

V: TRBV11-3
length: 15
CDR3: CASGSRGTNTGELFF

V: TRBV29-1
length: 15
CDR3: CSVTSGGSGANVLTF

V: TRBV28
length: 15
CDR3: CASTEIGGLREKLFF

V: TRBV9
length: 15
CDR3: CASSVVGQGLTEAFF

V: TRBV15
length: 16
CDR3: CATSRGASVSGETQYF

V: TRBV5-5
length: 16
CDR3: CASSLGTSGGADTQYF

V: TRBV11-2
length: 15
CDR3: CASRRDRGGQETQYF

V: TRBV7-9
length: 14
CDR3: CASSLEAGLIGYTF

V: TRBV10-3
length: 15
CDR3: CAISEGSPSTDTQYF

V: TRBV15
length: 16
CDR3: CATSRDYGGTGNTIYF

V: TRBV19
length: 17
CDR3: CASSHRRQGGNTGELFF

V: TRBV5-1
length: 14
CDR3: CASSLPGQGYEQYF

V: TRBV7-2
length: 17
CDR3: CASSLAAGTVFHYGYTF

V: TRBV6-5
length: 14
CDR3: CAVSYDRGRDTQYF

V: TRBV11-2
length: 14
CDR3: CASSRRDRHNEQFF

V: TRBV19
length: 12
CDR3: CASSIRTDTQYF

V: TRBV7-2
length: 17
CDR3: CASSSQTSGRRHNEQFF

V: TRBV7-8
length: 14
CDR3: CASSLGEGHTEAFF